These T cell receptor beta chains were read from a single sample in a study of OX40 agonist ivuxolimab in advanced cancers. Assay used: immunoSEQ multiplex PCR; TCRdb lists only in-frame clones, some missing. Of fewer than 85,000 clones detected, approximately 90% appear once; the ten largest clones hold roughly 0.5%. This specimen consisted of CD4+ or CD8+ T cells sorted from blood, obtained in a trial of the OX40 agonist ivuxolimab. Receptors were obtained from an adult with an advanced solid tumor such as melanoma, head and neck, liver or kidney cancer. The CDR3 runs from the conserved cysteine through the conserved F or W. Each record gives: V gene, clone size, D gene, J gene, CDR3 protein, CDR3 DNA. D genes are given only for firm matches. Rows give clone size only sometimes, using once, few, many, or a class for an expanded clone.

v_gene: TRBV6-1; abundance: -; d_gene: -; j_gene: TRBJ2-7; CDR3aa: CASSEGVGIYEQYF; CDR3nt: TGTGCCAGCAGTGAAGGGGTGGGTATCTACGAGCAGTACTTC
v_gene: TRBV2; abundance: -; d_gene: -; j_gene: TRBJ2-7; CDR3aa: CASSHGPSAPNSYEQYF; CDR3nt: TGTGCCAGCAGCCACGGGCCGTCTGCTCCAAACTCCTACGAGCAGTACTTC
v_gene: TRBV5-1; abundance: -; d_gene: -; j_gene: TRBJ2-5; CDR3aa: CASSSWGKDRSQETQYF; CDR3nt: TGCGCCAGCAGCTCCTGGGGGAAAGACAGGAGCCAAGAGACCCAGTACTTC
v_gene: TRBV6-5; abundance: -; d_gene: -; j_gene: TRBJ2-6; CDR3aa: CASSYSGSGANVLTF; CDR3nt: TGTGCCAGCAGTTACTCGGGCTCTGGGGCCAACGTCCTGACTTTC
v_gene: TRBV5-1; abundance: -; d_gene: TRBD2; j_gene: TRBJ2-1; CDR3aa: CASSSGTSLYNEQFF; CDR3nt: TGCGCCAGCAGCTCGGGGACTAGTCTGTACAATGAGCAGTTCTTC
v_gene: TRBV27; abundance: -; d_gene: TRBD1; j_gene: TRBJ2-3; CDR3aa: CASSLGTGVSDTQYF; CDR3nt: TGTGCCAGCAGTTTGGGGACAGGGGTTTCAGATACGCAGTATTTT
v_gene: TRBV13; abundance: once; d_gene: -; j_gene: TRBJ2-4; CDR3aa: CASSLARWGQGNIQYF; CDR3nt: TGTGCCAGCAGCTTAGCCAGGTGGGGCCAGGGAAACATTCAGTACTTC
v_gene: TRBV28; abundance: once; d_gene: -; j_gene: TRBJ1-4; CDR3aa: CASSLTRAYGEKLFF; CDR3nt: TGTGCCAGCAGCCTAACTCGAGCTTACGGAGAAAAACTGTTTTTT
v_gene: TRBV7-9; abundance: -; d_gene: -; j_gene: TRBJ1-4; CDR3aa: CASSLAGSIREKLFF; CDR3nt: TGTGCCAGCAGCTTAGCAGGATCCATCCGGGAAAAACTGTTTTTT
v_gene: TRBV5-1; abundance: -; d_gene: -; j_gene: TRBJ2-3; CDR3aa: CASSLVRGMGTDTQYF; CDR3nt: TGCGCCAGCAGCTTGGTTCGGGGTATGGGAACAGATACGCAGTATTTT
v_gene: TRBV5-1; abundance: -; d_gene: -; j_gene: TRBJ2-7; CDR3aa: CASSLERRQYF; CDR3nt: TGCGCCAGCAGCTTGGAAAGGCGGCAGTACTTC
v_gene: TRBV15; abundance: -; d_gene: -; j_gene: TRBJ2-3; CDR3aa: CATSRDLMASDTQYF; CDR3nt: TGTGCCACCAGCAGAGATTTAATGGCTTCAGATACGCAGTATTTT
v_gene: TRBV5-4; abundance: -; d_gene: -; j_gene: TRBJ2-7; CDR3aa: CASSREGQGLGEQYF; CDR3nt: TGTGCCAGCAGCCGGGAGGGACAGGGACTGGGCGAGCAGTACTTC
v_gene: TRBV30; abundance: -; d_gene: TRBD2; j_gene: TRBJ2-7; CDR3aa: CAWRDSGLAVRGTYEQYF; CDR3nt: TGTGCCTGGAGAGACTCGGGACTAGCGGTTCGTGGGACCTACGAGCAGTACTTC
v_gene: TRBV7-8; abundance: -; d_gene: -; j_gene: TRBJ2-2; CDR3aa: CASSYDTGELFF; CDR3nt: TGTGCCAGCAGCTACGACACCGGGGAGCTGTTTTTT
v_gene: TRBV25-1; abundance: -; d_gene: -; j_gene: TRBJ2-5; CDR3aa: CASSETGIQETQYF; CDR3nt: TGTGCCAGCAGTGAAACAGGGATCCAAGAGACCCAGTACTTC
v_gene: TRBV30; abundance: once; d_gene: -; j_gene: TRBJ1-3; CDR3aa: CAWNRGENTIYF; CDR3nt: TGTGCCTGGAATAGGGGTGAAAACACCATATATTTT
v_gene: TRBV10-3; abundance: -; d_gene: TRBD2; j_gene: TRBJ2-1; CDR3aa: CAISGTSGRSYNEQFF; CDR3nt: TGTGCCATCAGTGGGACTAGCGGGAGATCTTACAATGAGCAGTTCTTC
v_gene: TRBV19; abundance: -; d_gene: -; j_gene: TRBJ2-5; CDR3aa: CASRSLGEETQYF; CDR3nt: TGTGCCAGTAGAAGTCTGGGGGAAGAGACCCAGTACTTC
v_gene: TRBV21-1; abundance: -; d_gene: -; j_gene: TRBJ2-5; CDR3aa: CASSKCGSGNETQYF; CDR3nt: TGTGCCAGCAGCAAATGCGGTAGCGGGAATGAGACCCAGTACTTC
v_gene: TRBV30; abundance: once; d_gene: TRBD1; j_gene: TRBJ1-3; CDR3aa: CAWSPKDRNSGNTIYF; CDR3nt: TGTGCCTGGAGTCCCAAGGACAGGAACTCTGGAAACACCATATATTTT
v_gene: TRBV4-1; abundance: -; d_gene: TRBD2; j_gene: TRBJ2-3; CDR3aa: CASSQDLSGRYTFYF; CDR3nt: TGCGCCAGCAGCCAAGATCTAAGCGGGAGATACACGTTTTATTTT